This T cell receptor beta chain was identified during a study of blood T cell repertoires in COVID-19. Study-wide context: Samples representing acute and convalescent COVID-19 were sourced from the United States, Italy and Spain. T cells, B-cell-depleted T cells, or PBMCs supplied cDNA or gDNA.

CDR3 size: 15 residues. Germline-derived CDR1 and CDR2 are MNHEY and SMNVEV (reference sequence). The ends were cut back, 2 bases at V and 0 bases at J, with 8 bases in the middle. In the study's own analysis: It was from reference gene primer amplification that nucleated cell counts were estimated. Profiling relied on immunoSEQ multiplex PCR, and the TCRdb table lists in-frame clones only, not all of them. V and J calls and clone size are copied from that table; D and trimming were computed from the DNA. Of about 400,000 clones in the sample, 70% to 90% are singletons; the top ten hold 1.2%. The rearrangement joins TRBV27 to TRBJ1-3; weak D call: TRBD1 (6 bases). Sequences were obtained from peripheral blood. This TCR was recovered from a man between 35 and 55 years old with acute or convalescent COVID-19. The CDR3: CASSLRGYSGNTIYF. The CDR3 DNA is TGTGCCAGCAGTTTAAGGGGGTACTCTGGAAACACCATATATTTT.